One and the same sample provided the 5 T cell receptor beta chains below, sequenced in a study of T cell changes during pregnancy in multiple sclerosis. TCRdb keeps only in-frame clones here, not all; method: immunoSEQ multiplex PCR. The sample lists tens of thousands of clones; just over 90% were seen once. The sample here was CD4+ T cells from peripheral blood mononuclear cells, taken in the second trimester of pregnancy. These receptors all come from a female donor with multiple sclerosis, enrolled in a pregnancy study.

The rearrangement joins TRBV15 to TRBJ2-7, with TRBD1 matching 7 bases. V lost 5 bases to trimming and J lost 4 bases; unmatched junction nucleotides: 8. CDR1 and CDR2 (germline): LNHNV, YYDKDF (reference sequence). The CDR3 has 14 residues. In DNA form, the CDR3 reads TGTGCCACCAGCGTTAAGACAGGGTCGTACGAGCAGTACTTC. This translates into CATSVKTGSYEQYF. The whole variable domain, remainder taken from reference TRBV15 and TRBJ2-7, is DAMVIQNPRYQVTQFGKPVTLSCSQTLNHNVMYWYQQKSSQAPKLLFHYYDKDFNNEADTPDNFQSRRPNTSFCFLDIRSPGLGDTAMYLCATSVKTGSYEQYFGPGTRLTVT.

V is TRBV25-1 and J is TRBJ1-1, with TRBD1 as a possible D gene (6 bases). The CDR3 contains 12 residues. CDR1 and CDR2 (germline): MGHDK, SYGVNS. V was pared by 6 bases and J by 4 bases, with 9 bases between. DNA of the CDR3: TGTGCCAGCAGGGCGGGGGCCACTGAAGCTTTCTTT. This translates into CASRAGATEAFF.

This clone was seen a handful of times. V is TRBV9 and J is TRBJ1-2, with 7 nucleotides matching TRBD1. The V gene end was trimmed by 2 bases and the J gene end by 4 bases; junction bases not matched to a gene: 8. CDR1 is SGDLS and CDR2 is YYNGEE in the germline V gene. This CDR3 region has 15 residues. The CDR3 DNA follows: TGTGCCAGCAGCGTCGAGCTTTCAGGGGGCTATGGCTACACCTTC. Translating gives CASSVELSGGYGYTF.

V usage is TRBV6-1 and J usage is TRBJ1-3; D perhaps matches TRBD1 (6 bases). CDR1 and CDR2 (germline): MNHNS, SASEGT. Trimming left V 3 bases short and J 2 bases short, with 14 bases between. The CDR3 has 16 residues. CDR3 sequence reads: CASSDRTGTTGNTIYF. The DNA of the CDR3 is TGTGCCAGCAGTGACAGAACCGGGACAACTGGAAACACCATATATTTT.

The count of this clone is one. This chain uses TRBV18 with TRBJ1-3, with 8 nucleotides matching TRBD1. V shed 2 bases and J 4 bases; nucleotides not matched to a gene: 4. CDR3 length: 15 residues. Per germline, CDR1 KGHSH and CDR2 LQKENI. CDR3 bases: TGTGCCAGCTCACCAGGACAGGGAATAGGAAACACCATATATTTT. It encodes CASSPGQGIGNTIYF.